This is a list of T cell receptor beta chains from one sample in a study of response to subunit inactivated influenza vaccine. In TCRdb, the RT-PCR reads were re-called with MiXCR into one record per CDR3 protein. The sample contains hundreds of thousands of distinct CDR3 sequences, approximately 10% of which appear only once. A further study also used this sample, focusing on T cells expressing NK-cell markers.

Material: PBMCs from blood, obtained on the day of vaccination. All receptors derive from a man aged 50 to 60 who received an inactivated influenza vaccine. Each CDR3 is given with its conserved first and last residue. The D gene is left open where the match is weak. The listing skips clone size in some rows; elsewhere it reads once, few, many or a size class.

clone_size d_call j_call v_call cdr3_nt cdr3_aa
many TRBD2 TRBJ2-1 TRBV4-3 TGCGCCAGCAGCCAAGAAGTGGTAGGGACTAGCGGGAACGGTGAGCAGTTCTTC CASSQEVVGTSGNGEQFF
. . TRBJ1-2 TRBV5-1 TGCGCCAGCAGCTTGGACGACGGGAAGATCTATGGCTACACCTTC CASSLDDGKIYGYTF
. TRBD2 TRBJ2-4 TRBV29-1 TGCAGCGTTATGACTAGCTTATTGGACATTCAGTACTTC CSVMTSLLDIQYF
few . TRBJ1-5 TRBV30 TGTGCCTGGAGTGTACGGAACAATCAGCCCCAGCATTTT CAWSVRNNQPQHF
. . TRBJ2-7 TRBV9 TGTGCCAGCAGCGTAGGAACTTCTCGGGGCGAGCAGTACTTC CASSVGTSRGEQYF
few . TRBJ2-7 TRBV12-3/TRBV12-4 TGTGCCAGCAGTCCGGCGAGGGGCAGTAGGTACTTC CASSPARGSRYF
few . TRBJ1-1 TRBV7-9 TGTGCCAGCAGCCAGGCCGGGTTTGAAGCTTTCTTT CASSQAGFEAFF
many . TRBJ2-1 TRBV12-3/TRBV12-4 TGTGCCAGCAGTTTGGCTAATGAGCAGTTCTTC CASSLANEQFF
. . TRBJ1-1 TRBV24-1 TGTGCCACCAGTGATTTGCAGGGTTACATCCAGAACACTGAAGCTTTCTTT CATSDLQGYIQNTEAFF
many . TRBJ2-2 TRBV6-2/TRBV6-3 TGTGCCAGCAGTAAAAGACAGTTATCGAACACCGGGGAGCTGTTTTTT CASSKRQLSNTGELFF
. . TRBJ1-4 TRBV28 TGTGCCAGCAGCACGCCCGACGGACAAGTTGAAAAACTGTTTTTT CASSTPDGQVEKLFF
few TRBD2 TRBJ2-5 TRBV12-3/TRBV12-4 TGTGCCAGCAGTTTACGGTTCCCGGGACTAGCGGATCAAGAGACCCAGTACTTC CASSLRFPGLADQETQYF
few . TRBJ1-1 TRBV6-5 TGTGCCAGCAGTTACTCTAGGGTCATGGCTGAAGCTTTCTTT CASSYSRVMAEAFF
. TRBD2 TRBJ2-1 TRBV28 TGTGCCAGCACTAAGAGCGGGGGGGGCAAATACTACAATGAGCAGTTCTTC CASTKSGGGKYYNEQFF
few . TRBJ2-5 TRBV6-2/TRBV6-3 TGTGCCAGCAGCAACCGGGACTTACAAGAGACCCAGTACTTC CASSNRDLQETQYF
. TRBD2 TRBJ2-1 TRBV5-1 TGCGCCACCAGATTCGGACTAGCGGGAGGGAGCTCCTACAATGAGCAGTTCTTC CATRFGLAGGSSYNEQFF
few . TRBJ2-2 TRBV7-2 TGTGCCAGCAGCTTAAAAGGCGGGGCCGGGGAGCTGTTTTTT CASSLKGGAGELFF
few . TRBJ2-2 TRBV12-3/TRBV12-4 TGTGCCAGCAGTTTAATGGGACGCACCGGGGAGCTGTTTTTT CASSLMGRTGELFF
. . TRBJ2-7 TRBV20-1 TGCAGTGCTAGGCAGGGCTGGGAGCAGTACTTC CSARQGWEQYF
few . TRBJ2-5 TRBV4-3 TGCGCCAGCAGCCAAGATTGGAACAGCCAGACCCAGTACTTC CASSQDWNSQTQYF
. . TRBJ2-4 TRBV20-1 TGCAGTGCGAGTAAAAGCAGGATGGATGAAATTCAGTACTTC CSASKSRMDEIQYF
. . TRBJ1-2 TRBV28 TGTGCCAGCAGCCTATGGGAGGCAAACTATGGCTACACCTTC CASSLWEANYGYTF
. TRBD1 TRBJ2-7 TRBV5-1 TGCGCCAGCAGCGCACAGGGACAGAGTTTATACGAGCAGTACTTC CASSAQGQSLYEQYF
few TRBD1 TRBJ1-1 TRBV7-9 TGTGCCAGCAGCGGGGGACAGCCTGAAGCTTTCTTT CASSGGQPEAFF
many . TRBJ2-5 TRBV6-5 TGTGCCAGCAGTTTCTCTCGACAGCCAGGAGAGACCCAGTACTTC CASSFSRQPGETQYF
few TRBD2 TRBJ2-1 TRBV24-1 TGTGCCACCAGTGATCTACTAGCGGGGGGGCGAAATGAGCAGTTCTTC CATSDLLAGGRNEQFF
. TRBD2 TRBJ2-1 TRBV10-2 TGCGCCAGCAGTGAGGAAAACAGCGGGGTAAACAATGAGCAGTTCTTC CASSEENSGVNNEQFF
. TRBD2 TRBJ2-1 TRBV12-5 TGTGCTAGTGCTCCTGGGGGGGGAGGGTTTAATGAGCAGTTCTTC CASAPGGGGFNEQFF
few . TRBJ2-2 TRBV4-1 TGCGCCAGCAGCCTGCACAGCACCGGGGAGCTGTTTTTT CASSLHSTGELFF
many TRBD1 TRBJ2-1 TRBV20-1 TGCAGTGCAGGGACAGGGGGGGTCTATGAGCAGTTCTTC CSAGTGGVYEQFF
. TRBD2 TRBJ2-5 TRBV6-2/TRBV6-3 TGTGCCAGCAGTTACTCTGTGCTACTAGCGAGCCGGGAGACCCAGTACTTC CASSYSVLLASRETQYF
few TRBD2 TRBJ2-2 TRBV2 TGTGCCAGCAGTGAAAGGTGGCTAGCGGGAGCGACCGGGGAGCTGTTTTTT CASSERWLAGATGELFF